Below, one T cell receptor beta chain is given with its context. Its antigen is still unknown. The read ends 3 residues early relative to the CDR3; the germline J gene fills the gap. The record originates from a study of T cells in women clearing cervical HPV infection. Across the whole study: Controls gave blood once infection was undetectable; cases at lesion identification. Broader study findings: Each sample's T-cell count was unknown, possibly confounding richness. Controls had more TRBV6-7 (0.16%) than cases (around 0.11%).

The CDR3 loop spans 12 amino acids. Germline V gene lookup returns CDR1 MNHEY and CDR2 SVGEGT. Clones were read by immunoSEQ multiplex PCR, and TCRdb kept only the in-frame ones, dropping some. The sample table includes some 30,000 clones. Prevalent HPV16 infections were excluded; only incident single HPV16 infections included. The source is a woman aged 18-69 years with a cervical HPV16 infection that either progressed to CIN3+ or cleared (not recorded which). This rearrangement joins TRBV6-2 or TRBV6-3 to TRBJ1-2; D not certain. Sequencing was performed on blood buffy coat. The CDR3: CASSPRAYDYTF. CDR3 bases read: TGTGCCAGCAGCCCACGTGCCTACGAC.